The next 3 T cell receptor beta chains were all read from a single sample in a study of blood T cell repertoires in COVID-19. Here immunoSEQ multiplex PCR was the method, and the copy in TCRdb shows in-frame clones only, minus some. The sample includes 200,000 to 300,000 clones, roughly 90% of them seen just once. Sequenced: PBMCs or T cells enriched from blood (not recorded which). Receptors were obtained from a man in his forties or fifties who had recovered from COVID-19.

The J gene is TRBJ2-3, the V gene TRBV13, with 9 bases aligning to TRBD2. The trim removed 5 bases at V and 0 bases at J, leaving 6 bases unmatched. CDR3 length: 16 amino acids. Germline lookup yields CDR1 PRHDT and CDR2 FYEKMQ (reference sequence). The CDR3 protein is CASSQTSGSSTDTQYF. The CDR3 DNA reads TGTGCCAGCAGCCAGACTAGCGGTTCTAGCACAGATACGCAGTATTTT.

V and J are TRBV19 and TRBJ1-5; 9 bases line up with TRBD1. The CDR3 extends over 16 amino acids. Losses at the gene ends were 7 bases for V and 3 bases for J; bases not matched to a gene: 10. Germline V gene data show CDR1 as LNHDA and CDR2 as SQIVND (reference sequence). The CDR3 coding sequence is TGTGCCAGTATCGAACCGGGACAGGGCAACAATCAGCCCCAGCATTTT. Translating gives CASIEPGQGNNQPQHF.

The V and J genes are TRBV6-5 and TRBJ2-1, with 9 positions matching TRBD2. The CDR3 sequence is 15 residues long. Germline values: CDR1 MNHEY, CDR2 SVGAGI. J was trimmed by 7 bases and V by 3 bases; bases with no gene match: 7. The CDR3 coding sequence is TGTGCCAGCAGTTATAGCGGGAGTAAATTAAATGAGCAGTTCTTC. It encodes CASSYSGSKLNEQFF.